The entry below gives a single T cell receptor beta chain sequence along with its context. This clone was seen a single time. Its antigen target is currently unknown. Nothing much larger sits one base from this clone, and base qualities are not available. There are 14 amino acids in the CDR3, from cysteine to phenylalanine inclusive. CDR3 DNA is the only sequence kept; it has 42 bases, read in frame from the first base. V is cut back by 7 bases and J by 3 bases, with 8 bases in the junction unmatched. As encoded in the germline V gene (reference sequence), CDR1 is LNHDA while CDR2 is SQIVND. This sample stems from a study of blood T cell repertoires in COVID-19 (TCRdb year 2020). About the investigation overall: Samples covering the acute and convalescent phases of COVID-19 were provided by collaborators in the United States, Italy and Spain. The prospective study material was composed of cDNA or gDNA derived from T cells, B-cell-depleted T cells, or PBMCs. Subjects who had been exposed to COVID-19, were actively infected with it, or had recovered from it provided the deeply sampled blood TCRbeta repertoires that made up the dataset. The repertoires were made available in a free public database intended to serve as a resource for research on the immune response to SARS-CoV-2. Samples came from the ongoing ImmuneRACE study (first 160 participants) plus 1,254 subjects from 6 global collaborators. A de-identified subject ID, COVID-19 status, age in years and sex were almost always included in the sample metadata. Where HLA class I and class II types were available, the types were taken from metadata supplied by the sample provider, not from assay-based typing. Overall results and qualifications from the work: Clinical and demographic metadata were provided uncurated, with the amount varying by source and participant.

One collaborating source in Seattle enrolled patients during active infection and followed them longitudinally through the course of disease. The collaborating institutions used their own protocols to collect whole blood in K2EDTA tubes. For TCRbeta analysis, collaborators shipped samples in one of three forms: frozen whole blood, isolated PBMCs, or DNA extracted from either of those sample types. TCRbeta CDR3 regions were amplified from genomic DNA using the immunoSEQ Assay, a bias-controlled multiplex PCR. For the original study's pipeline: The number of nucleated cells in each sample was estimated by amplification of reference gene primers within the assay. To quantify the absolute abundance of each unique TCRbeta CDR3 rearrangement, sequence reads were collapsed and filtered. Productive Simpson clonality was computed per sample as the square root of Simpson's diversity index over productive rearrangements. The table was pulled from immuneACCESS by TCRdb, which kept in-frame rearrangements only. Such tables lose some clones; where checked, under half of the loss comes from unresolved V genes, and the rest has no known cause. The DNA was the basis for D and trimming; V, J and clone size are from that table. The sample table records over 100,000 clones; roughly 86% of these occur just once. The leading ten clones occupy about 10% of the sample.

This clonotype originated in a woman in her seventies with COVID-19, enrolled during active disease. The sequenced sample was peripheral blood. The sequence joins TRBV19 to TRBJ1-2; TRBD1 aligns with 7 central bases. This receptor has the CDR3 CASTPDRTDYGYTF. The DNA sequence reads TGTGCCAGTACCCCGGACAGGACCGACTATGGCTACACCTTC.